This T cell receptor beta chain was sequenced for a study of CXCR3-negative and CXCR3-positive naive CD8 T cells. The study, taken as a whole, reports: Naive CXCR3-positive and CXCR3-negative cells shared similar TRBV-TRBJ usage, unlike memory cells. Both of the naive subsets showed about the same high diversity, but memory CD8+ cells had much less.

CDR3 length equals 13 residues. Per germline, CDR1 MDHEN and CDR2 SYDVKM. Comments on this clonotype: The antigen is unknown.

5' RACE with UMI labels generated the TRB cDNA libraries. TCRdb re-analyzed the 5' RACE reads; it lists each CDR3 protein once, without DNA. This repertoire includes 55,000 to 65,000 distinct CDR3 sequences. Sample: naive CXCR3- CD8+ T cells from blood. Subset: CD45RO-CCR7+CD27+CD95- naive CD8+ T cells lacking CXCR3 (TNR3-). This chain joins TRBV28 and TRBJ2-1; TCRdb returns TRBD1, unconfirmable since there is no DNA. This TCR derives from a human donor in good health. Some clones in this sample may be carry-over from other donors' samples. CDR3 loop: CASTLGYAGEQFF.